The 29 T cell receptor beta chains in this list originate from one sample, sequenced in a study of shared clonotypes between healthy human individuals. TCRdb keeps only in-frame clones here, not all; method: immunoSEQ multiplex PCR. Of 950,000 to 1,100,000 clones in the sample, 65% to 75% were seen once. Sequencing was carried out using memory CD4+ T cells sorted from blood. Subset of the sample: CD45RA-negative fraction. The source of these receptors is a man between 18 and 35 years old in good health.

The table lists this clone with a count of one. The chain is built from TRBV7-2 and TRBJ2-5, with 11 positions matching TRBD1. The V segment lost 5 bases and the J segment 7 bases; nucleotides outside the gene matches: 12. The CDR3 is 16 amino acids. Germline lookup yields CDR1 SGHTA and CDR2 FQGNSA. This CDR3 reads CASSRAPGQGGLTQYF. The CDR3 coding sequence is TGTGCCAGCAGCCGAGCGCCGGGACAGGGGGGGTTGACCCAGTACTTC.

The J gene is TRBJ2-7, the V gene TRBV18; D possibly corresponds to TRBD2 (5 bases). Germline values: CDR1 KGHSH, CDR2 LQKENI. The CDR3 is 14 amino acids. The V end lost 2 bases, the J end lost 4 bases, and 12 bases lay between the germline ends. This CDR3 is CASSPVPAGYEQYF. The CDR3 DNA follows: TGTGCCAGCTCACCAGTCCCGGCGGGTTACGAGCAGTACTTC.

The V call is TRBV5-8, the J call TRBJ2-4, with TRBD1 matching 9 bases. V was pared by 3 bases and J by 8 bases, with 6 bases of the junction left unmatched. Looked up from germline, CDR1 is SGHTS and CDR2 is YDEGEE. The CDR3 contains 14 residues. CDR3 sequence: CASSSGQGRDIQYF. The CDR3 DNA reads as TGTGCCAGCAGCTCCGGACAGGGGCGAGACATTCAGTACTTC. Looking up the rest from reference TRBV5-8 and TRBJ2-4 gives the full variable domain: EAGVTQSPTHLIKTRGQQATLRCSPISGHTSVYWYQQALGLGLQFLLWYDEGEERNRGNFPPRFSGRQFPNYSSELNVNALELEDSALYLCASSSGQGRDIQYFGAGTRLSVL.

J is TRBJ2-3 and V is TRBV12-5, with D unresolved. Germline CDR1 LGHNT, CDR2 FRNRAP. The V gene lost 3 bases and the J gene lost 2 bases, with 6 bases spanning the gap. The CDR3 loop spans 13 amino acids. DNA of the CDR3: TGTGCTAGTGGTTTTGGGGTCACAGATACGCAGTATTTT. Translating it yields CASGFGVTDTQYF.

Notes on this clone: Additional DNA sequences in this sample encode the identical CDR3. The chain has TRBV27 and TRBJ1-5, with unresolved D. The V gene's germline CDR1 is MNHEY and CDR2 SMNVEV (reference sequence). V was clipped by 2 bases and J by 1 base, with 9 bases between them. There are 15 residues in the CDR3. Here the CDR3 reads CASSLSGSSNQPQHF. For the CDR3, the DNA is TGTGCCAGCAGTTTAAGCGGCAGCAGCAATCAGCCCCAGCATTTT.

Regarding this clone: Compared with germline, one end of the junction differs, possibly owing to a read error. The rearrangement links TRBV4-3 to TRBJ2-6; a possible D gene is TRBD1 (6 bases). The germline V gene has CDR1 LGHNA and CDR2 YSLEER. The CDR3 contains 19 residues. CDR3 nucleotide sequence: TGCGCCGGCAGCCAAGATGAAGGGGGTGTCTTCTCTGGGGCCAACGTCCTGACTTTC. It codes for CAGSQDEGGVFSGANVLTF.

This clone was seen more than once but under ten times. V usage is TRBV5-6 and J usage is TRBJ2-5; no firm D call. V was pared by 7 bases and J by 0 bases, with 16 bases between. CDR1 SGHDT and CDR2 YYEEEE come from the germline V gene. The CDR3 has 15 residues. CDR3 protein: CASGRYQSYQETQYF. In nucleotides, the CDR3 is TGTGCCAGCGGCCGGTATCAGTCGTACCAAGAGACCCAGTACTTC.

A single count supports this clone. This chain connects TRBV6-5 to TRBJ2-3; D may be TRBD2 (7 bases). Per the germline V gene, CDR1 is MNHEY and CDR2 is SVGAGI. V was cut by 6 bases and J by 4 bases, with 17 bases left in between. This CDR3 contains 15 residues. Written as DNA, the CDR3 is TGTGCCAGCAGGCTTGGGGGAGGGGGGGCAGATACGCAGTATTTT. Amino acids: CASRLGGGGADTQYF.

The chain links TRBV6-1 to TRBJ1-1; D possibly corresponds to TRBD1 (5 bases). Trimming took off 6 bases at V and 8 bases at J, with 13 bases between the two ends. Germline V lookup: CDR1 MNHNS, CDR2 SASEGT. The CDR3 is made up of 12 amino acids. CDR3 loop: CASSLGTAEAFF. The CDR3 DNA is TGTGCCAGCAGCCTTGGGACGGCCGAAGCTTTCTTT.

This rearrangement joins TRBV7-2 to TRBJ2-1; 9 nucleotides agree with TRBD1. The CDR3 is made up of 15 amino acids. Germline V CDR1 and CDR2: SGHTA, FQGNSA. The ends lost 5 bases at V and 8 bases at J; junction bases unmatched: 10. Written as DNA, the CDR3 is TGTGCCAGCAGCCGCGACCGGGACAGGGCCTATGAGCAGTTCTTC. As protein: CASSRDRDRAYEQFF.

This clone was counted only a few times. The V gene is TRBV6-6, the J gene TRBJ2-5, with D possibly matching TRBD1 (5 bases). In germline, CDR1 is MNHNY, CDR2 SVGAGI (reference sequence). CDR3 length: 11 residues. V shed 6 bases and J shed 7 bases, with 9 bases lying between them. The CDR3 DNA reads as TGTGCCAGCAGCCTCCAGGGGACCCAGTACTTC. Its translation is CASSLQGTQYF.

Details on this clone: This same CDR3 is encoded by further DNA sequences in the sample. For the CDR3, the DNA is TGTGCCAGCTCACGGGACGCGAACACCGGGGAGCTGTTTTTT. Translation: CASSRDANTGELFF. V usage is TRBV18 and J usage is TRBJ2-2; perhaps D is TRBD1 or TRBD2 (5 bases each). V gave up 4 bases and J gave up 0 bases, with 6 bases separating them. From germline, CDR1 is KGHSH and CDR2 LQKENI. The CDR3 covers 14 residues.

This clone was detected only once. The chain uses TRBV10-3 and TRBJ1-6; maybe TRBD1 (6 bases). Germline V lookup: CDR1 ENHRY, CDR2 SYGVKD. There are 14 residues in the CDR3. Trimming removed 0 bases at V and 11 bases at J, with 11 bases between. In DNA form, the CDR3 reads TGTGCCATCAGTGAGTCGAGGGGGGACACACCCCTCCACTTT. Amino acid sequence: CAISESRGDTPLHF.

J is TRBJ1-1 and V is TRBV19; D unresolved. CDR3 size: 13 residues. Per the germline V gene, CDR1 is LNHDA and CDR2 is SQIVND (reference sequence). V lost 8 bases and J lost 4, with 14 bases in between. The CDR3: CASLARTTTEAFF. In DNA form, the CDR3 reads TGTGCCAGTCTGGCAAGGACCACCACTGAAGCTTTCTTT.

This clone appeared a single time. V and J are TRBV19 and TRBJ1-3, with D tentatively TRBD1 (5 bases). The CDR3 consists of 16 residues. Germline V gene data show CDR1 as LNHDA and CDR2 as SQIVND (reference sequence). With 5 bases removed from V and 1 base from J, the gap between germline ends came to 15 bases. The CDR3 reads CASSPEGPRSGNTIYF. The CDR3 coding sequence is TGTGCCAGTAGTCCCGAGGGGCCTCGATCTGGAAACACCATATATTTT.

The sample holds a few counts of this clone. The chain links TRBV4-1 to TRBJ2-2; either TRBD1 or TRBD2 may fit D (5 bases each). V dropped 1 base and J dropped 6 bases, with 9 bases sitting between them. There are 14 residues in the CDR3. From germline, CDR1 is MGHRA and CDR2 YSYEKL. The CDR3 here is CASSQAWGSGELFF. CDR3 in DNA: TGCGCCAGCAGCCAAGCCTGGGGGTCCGGGGAGCTGTTTTTT.

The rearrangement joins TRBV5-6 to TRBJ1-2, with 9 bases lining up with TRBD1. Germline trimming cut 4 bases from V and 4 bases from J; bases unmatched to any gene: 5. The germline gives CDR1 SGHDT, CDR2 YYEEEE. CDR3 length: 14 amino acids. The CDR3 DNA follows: TGTGCCAGCAGCGTGAACAGGGGGCTCTATGGCTACACCTTC. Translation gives CASSVNRGLYGYTF. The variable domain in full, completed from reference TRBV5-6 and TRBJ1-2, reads DAGVTQSPTHLIKTRGQQVTLRCSPKSGHDTVSWYQQALGQGPQFIFQYYEEEERQRGNFPDRFSGHQFPNYSSELNVNALLLGDSALYLCASSVNRGLYGYTFGSGTRLTVV.

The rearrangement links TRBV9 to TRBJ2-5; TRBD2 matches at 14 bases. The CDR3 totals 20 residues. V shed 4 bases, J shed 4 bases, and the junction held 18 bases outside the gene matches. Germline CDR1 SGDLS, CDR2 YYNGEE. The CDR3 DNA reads TGTGCCAGCAGCCGCGCTGGCGGACTAGCGGGGGGCCTCTCAGGAGAGACCCAGTACTTC. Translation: CASSRAGGLAGGLSGETQYF. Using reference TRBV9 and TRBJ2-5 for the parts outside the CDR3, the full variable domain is DSGVTQTPKHLITATGQRVTLRCSPRSGDLSVYWYQQSLDQGLQFLIQYYNGEERAKGNILERFSAQQFPDLHSELNLSSLELGDSALYFCASSRAGGLAGGLSGETQYFGPGTRLLVL.

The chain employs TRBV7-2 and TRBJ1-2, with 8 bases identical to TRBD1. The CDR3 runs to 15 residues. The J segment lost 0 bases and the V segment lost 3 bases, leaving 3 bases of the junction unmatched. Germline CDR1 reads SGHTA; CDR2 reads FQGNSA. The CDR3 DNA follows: TGTGCCAGCAGCTTGGACAGGGCCTCTAACTATGGCTACACCTTC. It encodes CASSLDRASNYGYTF.

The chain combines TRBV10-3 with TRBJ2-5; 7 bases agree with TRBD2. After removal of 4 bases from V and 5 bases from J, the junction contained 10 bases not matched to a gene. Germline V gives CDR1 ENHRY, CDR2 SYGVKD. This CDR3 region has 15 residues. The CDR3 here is CAISGDYPAAETQYF. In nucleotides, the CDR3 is TGTGCCATCAGTGGGGACTACCCGGCGGCGGAGACCCAGTACTTC.

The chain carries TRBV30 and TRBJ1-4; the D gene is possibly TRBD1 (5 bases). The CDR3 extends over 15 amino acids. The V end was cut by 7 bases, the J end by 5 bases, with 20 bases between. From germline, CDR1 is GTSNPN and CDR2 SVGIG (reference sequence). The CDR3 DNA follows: TGTGCCTCTTCCCGGGGCAAAACCGGGAATGAAAAACTGTTTTTT. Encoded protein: CASSRGKTGNEKLFF.

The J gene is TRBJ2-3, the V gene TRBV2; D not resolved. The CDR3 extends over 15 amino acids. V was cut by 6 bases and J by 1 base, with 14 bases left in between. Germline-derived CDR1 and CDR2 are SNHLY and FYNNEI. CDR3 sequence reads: CASRAWTSGTDTQYF. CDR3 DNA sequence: TGTGCCAGCAGAGCATGGACCTCAGGCACAGATACGCAGTATTTT.

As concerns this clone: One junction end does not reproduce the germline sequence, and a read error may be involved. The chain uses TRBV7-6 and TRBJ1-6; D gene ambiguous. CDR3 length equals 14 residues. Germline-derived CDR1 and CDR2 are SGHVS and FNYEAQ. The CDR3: CASSLDALNSPLHF. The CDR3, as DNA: TGTGCCAGCAGCCTCGATGCGTTAAATTCGCCCCTCCACTTT.

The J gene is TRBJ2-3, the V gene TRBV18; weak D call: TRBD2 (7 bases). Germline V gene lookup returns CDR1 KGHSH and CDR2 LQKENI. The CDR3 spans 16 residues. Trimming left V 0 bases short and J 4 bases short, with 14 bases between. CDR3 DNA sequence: TGTGCCAGCTCACCACCGCTGGGGGGGGGCCCAGATACGCAGTATTTT. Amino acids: CASSPPLGGGPDTQYF.

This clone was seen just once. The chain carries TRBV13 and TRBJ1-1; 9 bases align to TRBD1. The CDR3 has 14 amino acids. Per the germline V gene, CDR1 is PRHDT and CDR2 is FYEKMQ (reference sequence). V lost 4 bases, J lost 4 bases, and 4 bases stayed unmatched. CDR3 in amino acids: CASSWGTGTTEAFF. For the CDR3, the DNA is TGTGCCAGCAGCTGGGGGACAGGGACCACTGAAGCTTTCTTT.

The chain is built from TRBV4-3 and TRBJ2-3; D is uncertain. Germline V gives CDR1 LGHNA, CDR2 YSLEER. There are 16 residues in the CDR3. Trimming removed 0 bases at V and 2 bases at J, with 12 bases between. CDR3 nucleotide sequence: TGCGCCAGCAGCCAAGAATCCGCCGAGGACACAGATACGCAGTATTTT. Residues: CASSQESAEDTDTQYF.

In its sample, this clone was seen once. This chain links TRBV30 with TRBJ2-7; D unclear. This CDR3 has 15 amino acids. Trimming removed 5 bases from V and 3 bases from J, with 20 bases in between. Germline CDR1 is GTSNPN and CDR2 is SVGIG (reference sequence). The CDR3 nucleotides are TGTGCCTGGTCCTCCATCCCGAACGGTAACTACGAGCAGTACTTC. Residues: CAWSSIPNGNYEQYF.

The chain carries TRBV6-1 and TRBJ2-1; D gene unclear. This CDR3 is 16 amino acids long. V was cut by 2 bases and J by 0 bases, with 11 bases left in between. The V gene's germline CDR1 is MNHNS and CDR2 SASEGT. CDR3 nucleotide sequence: TGTGCCAGCAGTGAACGCAGTATTAGCTCCTACAATGAGCAGTTCTTC. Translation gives CASSERSISSYNEQFF.

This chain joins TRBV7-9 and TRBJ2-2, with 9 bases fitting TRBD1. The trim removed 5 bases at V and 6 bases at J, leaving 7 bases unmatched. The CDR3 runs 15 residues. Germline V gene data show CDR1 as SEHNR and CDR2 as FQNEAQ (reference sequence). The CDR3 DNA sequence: TGTGCCAGCAGCCCCGGGACAGGGTGGGCCGGGGAGCTGTTTTTT. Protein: CASSPGTGWAGELFF.